This record covers a single T cell receptor beta chain. This may arise from a read error, as a much more abundant clone is one base away. The sample is drawn from a study of early T cells in non-severe SARS-CoV-2 infection. Individual cDNA molecules were tagged with unique molecular identifiers. In TCRdb, the 5' RACE reads were re-called with MiXCR into one record per CDR3 protein. The sample consists of 25,000 to 35,000 distinct CDR3 sequences, roughly 5.9% of them appearing once. This CDR3 is 12 amino acids long. CDR1 is SEHNR, CDR2 FQNEAQ, per germline (reference sequence). The TCR sequence derives from an adult who was a healthcare worker with PCR-confirmed SARS-CoV-2 infection or an uninfected control (not recorded which). The source material was whole blood. V and J are TRBV7-9 and TRBJ1-1; no definite D call. DNA of the CDR3: TGTGCCAGCAGGCAGTCGAACACTGAAGCTTACTTT. Its translation is CASRQSNTEAYF. The full variable domain, with the rest looked up from reference TRBV7-9 and TRBJ1-1, is DTGVSQNPRHKITKRGQNVTFRCDPISEHNRLYWYRQTLGQGPEFLTYFQNEAQLEKSRLLSDRFSAERPKGSFSTLEIQRTEQGDSAMYLCASRQSNTEAYFGQGTRLTVV.